This TCR beta chain stems from a study of T cells in Graves' hyperthyroidism and ophthalmopathy. RNA transcripts provided the source from which TCR beta CDR3 regions were amplified. First-round RT-PCR of the TCR CDR3 relied on the HTBI primer set. Each CDR3 protein is one row after TCRdb ran MiXCR on the multiplex PCR reads. This table has about 200,000 distinct CDR3 sequences, approximately 17% appearing once. This clonotype was seen repeatedly, ten times or more. What was sequenced was blood. This receptor was identified in a man over 45 with Graves' hyperthyroidism.

The CDR3 region has the DNA TGTGCCAGCAGTTACTCCGGACTAGCGGGGAGAGGAAGAGAGACCCAGTACTTC. Amino acid sequence: CASSYSGLAGRGRETQYF. J is TRBJ2-5 and V is TRBV6-6, with 12 bases matching TRBD2. The CDR3 runs 18 residues. CDR1 and CDR2 from the germline V gene are MNHNY and SVGAGI (reference sequence). V lost 0 bases to trimming and J lost 4 bases; unmatched junction nucleotides: 9.